These T cell receptor beta chains were read from a single sample in a study of long-term antiretroviral therapy in people with HIV. Assay: immunoSEQ multiplex PCR; the TCRdb copy retains only in-frame clones and omits some. The sample holds 17,000 or so clones, about 80% seen once. The source material was unsorted PBMCs, sampled 0.3 years before starting antiretroviral therapy. All receptors come from a man between 50 and 59 years old with HIV. The CDR3 runs from the conserved cysteine through the conserved F or W. A D gene is named only where the DNA matches it firmly. Only some rows state a clone size, as once, few, many or a class for expanded clones.

clone_size d_call j_call v_call cdr3_aa cdr3_nt
. TRBD1 TRBJ2-3 TRBV18 CASSPDRDADTQYF TGTGCCAGCTCACCAGACAGGGACGCAGATACGCAGTATTTT
. TRBD1 TRBJ1-1 TRBV7-2 CASSQDREGTEAFF TGTGCCAGCAGCCAAGACAGGGAGGGCACTGAAGCTTTCTTT
. TRBD1 TRBJ1-4 TRBV4-1 CASSRRGDSDSAWFF TGCGCCAGCAGCCGCAGGGGGGACTCGGACAGTGCCTGGTTTTTT
. TRBD1 TRBJ2-5 TRBV28 CATNLGQGQETQYF TGTGCCACCAACCTGGGACAGGGCCAAGAGACCCAGTACTTC
. . TRBJ2-7 TRBV28 CASCRGGYAYEQYF TGTGCCAGTTGTAGGGGGGGCTATGCCTACGAGCAGTACTTC
. . TRBJ1-2 TRBV7-9 CASSLYFGDGYTF TGTGCCAGCAGCTTATATTTCGGGGATGGCTACACCTTC
. . TRBJ2-2 TRBV28 CASSPVPALNTGELFF TGTGCCAGCAGTCCAGTACCGGCCCTGAACACCGGGGAGCTGTTTTTT
once . TRBJ2-7 TRBV13 CASSESSYEQYF TGTGCCAGCAGCGAAAGTTCCTACGAGCAGTACTTC
. TRBD1 TRBJ2-7 TRBV28 CASSTTWDRDSYEQYF TGTGCCAGCAGTACCACCTGGGACAGGGACTCCTACGAGCAGTACTTC
. . TRBJ1-5 TRBV27 CASSLFGQISNQPQHF TGTGCCAGCAGTTTATTTGGACAGATTAGCAATCAGCCCCAGCATTTT
. . TRBJ2-5 TRBV29-1 CSVLGGRIIGETQYF TGCAGCGTTCTAGGGGGTCGGATTATTGGAGAGACCCAGTACTTC
. . TRBJ2-1 TRBV21-1 CASSPPGLAGRREQFF TGTGCCAGCAGCCCCCCGGGACTAGCGGGAAGGAGAGAGCAGTTCTTC
. . TRBJ2-1 TRBV30 CAFVSPNEQFF TGTGCCTTTGTATCCCCCAATGAGCAGTTCTTC
. TRBD1 TRBJ1-2 TRBV4-2 CASSRSTGGNGYTF TGTGCCAGCAGCCGATCGACAGGGGGGAATGGCTACACCTTC
. . TRBJ1-2 TRBV28 CASSRPTNNYGYTF TGTGCCAGCAGCAGACCCACAAATAACTATGGCTACACCTTC
. . TRBJ2-1 TRBV28 CASSHTGSSYNEQFF TGTGCCAGCAGCCATACAGGGAGCTCCTACAATGAGCAGTTCTTC
. . TRBJ1-5 TRBV7-8 CASSTRTVGSNQPQHF TGTGCCAGCAGCACCCGGACAGTGGGTAGCAATCAGCCCCAGCATTTT
. . TRBJ1-2 TRBV5-6 CASSSQGAGTYGYTF TGTGCCAGCAGTTCCCAGGGTGCAGGGACGTATGGCTACACCTTC
. . TRBJ1-1 TRBV27 CASNLGRGDTEAFF TGTGCCAGCAACCTAGGGCGGGGGGACACTGAAGCTTTCTTT
. . TRBJ1-5 TRBV4-3 CASSAGAVSNQPQHF TGCGCCAGCAGCGCCGGGGCTGTTAGCAATCAGCCCCAGCATTTT
. . TRBJ2-2 TRBV30 CASRQEGASIGELFF TGTGCCTCGCGCCAGGAGGGGGCTTCGATCGGGGAGCTGTTTTTT
. . TRBJ2-7 TRBV28 CASSFQGPTSYEQYF TGTGCCAGCAGTTTCCAGGGACCCACCTCCTACGAGCAGTACTTC
. TRBD1 TRBJ2-1 TRBV5-1 CASSLSGGGRNEQFF TGCGCCAGCAGCTTGTCAGGGGGCGGACGGAATGAGCAGTTCTTC
. . TRBJ2-5 TRBV18 CASSPQETQYF TGTGCCAGCTCACCTCAAGAGACCCAGTACTTC
. . TRBJ1-1 TRBV4-1 CASSQEGTGVNTEAFF TGCGCCAGCAGCCAAGAAGGAACAGGTGTAAACACTGAAGCTTTCTTT
medium-sized TRBD2 TRBJ2-2 TRBV6-4 CASSALAGDTGELFF TGTGCCAGCAGTGCATTAGCGGGGGACACCGGGGAGCTGTTTTTT
once . TRBJ2-4 TRBV28 CASTSTGAAKNIQYF TGTGCCAGCACCTCCACCGGGGCTGCCAAAAACATTCAGTACTTC
. . TRBJ1-4 TRBV5-1 CASSPGPEGEKLFF TGCGCCAGCAGCCCAGGCCCCGAGGGTGAAAAACTGTTTTTT